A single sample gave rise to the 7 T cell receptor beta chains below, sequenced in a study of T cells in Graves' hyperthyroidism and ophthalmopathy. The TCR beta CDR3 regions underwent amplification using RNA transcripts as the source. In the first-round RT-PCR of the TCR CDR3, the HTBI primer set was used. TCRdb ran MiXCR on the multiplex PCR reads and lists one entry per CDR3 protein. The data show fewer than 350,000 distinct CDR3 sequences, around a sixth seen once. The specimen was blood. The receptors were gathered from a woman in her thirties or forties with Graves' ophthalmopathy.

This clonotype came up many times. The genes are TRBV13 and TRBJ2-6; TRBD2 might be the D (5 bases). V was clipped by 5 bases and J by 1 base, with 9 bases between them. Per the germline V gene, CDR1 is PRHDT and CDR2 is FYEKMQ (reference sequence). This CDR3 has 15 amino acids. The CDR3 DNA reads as TGTGCCAGCAGCGAGCCGGGATCTGGGGCCAACGTCCTGACTTTC. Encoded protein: CASSEPGSGANVLTF. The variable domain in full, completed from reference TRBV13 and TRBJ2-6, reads AAGVIQSPRHLIKEKRETATLKCYPIPRHDTVYWYQQGPGQDPQFLISFYEKMQSDKGSIPDRFSAQQFSDYHSELNMSSLELGDSALYFCASSEPGSGANVLTFGAGSRLTVL.

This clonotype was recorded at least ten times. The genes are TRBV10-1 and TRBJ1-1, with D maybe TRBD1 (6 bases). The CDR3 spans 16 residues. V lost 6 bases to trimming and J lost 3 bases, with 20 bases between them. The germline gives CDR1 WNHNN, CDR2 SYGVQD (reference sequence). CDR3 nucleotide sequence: TGCGCCAGCAGCCCCAACCCGGGACACTTGGACACTGAAGCTTTCTTT. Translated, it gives CASSPNPGHLDTEAFF.

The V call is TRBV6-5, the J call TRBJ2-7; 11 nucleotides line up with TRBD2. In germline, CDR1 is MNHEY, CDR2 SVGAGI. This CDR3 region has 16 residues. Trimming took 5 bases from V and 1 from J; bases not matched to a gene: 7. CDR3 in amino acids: CASSTWGLAVSYEQYF. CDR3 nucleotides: TGTGCCAGCAGTACTTGGGGACTAGCGGTATCCTACGAGCAGTACTTC.

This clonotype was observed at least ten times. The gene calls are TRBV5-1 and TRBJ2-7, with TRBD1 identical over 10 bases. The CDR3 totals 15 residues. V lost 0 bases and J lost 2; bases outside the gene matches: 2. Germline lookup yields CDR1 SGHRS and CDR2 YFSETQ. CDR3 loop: CASSLVGTGAYEQYF. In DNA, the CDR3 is TGCGCCAGCAGCTTGGTCGGGACAGGGGCCTACGAGCAGTACTTC.

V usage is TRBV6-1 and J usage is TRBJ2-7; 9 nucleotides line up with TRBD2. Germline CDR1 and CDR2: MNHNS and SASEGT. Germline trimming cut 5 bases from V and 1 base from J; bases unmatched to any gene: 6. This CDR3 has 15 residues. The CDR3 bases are TGTGCCAGCAGTAAGGGACTAGCAAGGTCCTACGAGCAGTACTTC. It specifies CASSKGLARSYEQYF.

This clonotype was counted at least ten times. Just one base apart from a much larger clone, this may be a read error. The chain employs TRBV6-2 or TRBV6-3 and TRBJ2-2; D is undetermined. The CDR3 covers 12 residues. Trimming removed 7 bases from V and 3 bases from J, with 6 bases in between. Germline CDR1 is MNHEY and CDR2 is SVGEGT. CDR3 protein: CASNQDTGELFF. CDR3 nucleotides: TGTGCCAGCAACCAGGACACCGGGGAGCTGTTTTTT.

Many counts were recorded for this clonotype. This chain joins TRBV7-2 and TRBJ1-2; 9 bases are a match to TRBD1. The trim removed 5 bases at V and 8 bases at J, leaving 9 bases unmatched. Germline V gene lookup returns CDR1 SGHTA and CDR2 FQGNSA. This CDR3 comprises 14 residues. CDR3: CASSPQGAQGGYTF. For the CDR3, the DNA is TGTGCCAGCAGCCCACAGGGGGCGCAGGGGGGCTACACCTTC. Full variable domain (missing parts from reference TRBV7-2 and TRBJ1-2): GAGVSQSPSNKVTEKGKDVELRCDPISGHTALYWYRQSLGQGLEFLIYFQGNSAPDKSGLPSDRFSAERTGGSVSTLTIQRTQQEDSAVYLCASSPQGAQGGYTFGSGTRLTVV.